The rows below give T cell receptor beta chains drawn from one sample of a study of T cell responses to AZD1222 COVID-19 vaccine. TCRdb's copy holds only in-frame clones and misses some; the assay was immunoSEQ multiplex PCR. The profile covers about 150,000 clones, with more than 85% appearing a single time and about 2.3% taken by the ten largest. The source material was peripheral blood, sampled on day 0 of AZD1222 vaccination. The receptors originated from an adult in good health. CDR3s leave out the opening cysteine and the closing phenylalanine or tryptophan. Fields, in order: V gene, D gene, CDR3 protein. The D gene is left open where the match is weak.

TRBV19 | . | ASSPNWDEQF
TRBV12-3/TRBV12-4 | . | ASSRRLEGEQF
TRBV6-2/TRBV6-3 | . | ASSYEYRGDTIY
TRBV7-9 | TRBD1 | ASSVRRTGENYGYT
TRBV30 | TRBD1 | AWRPGTGGNQPQH
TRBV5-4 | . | ASSPPNKGSFSYEQY
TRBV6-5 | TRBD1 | ASSYTWTGGTEAF
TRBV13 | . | ASSPNVGGGPTIALPN
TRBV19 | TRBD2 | ASSLSGDYNEQF
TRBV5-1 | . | ATHRGLSGDTQY
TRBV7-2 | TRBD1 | ASSLYPGGSVGELF
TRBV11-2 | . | ASSLDNAETQY
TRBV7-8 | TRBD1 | ASSVSGTGAMGTEAF
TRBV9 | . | ASSIRDSPLSGANVLT
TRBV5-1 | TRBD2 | ASSGGTSGSWYEQY
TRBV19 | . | ATDHPGGALDTEAF
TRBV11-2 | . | ASSPPVGTYGYT
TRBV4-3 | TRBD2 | ASSQDLAGGTDTQY
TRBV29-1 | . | SVSLQELNEQF
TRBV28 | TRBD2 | ASSTSSGSYEQY
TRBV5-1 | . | ASSLVGTPNTEAF
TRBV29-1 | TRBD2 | SVAAAASGRENEQF
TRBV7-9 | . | ASSDGASARPFQETQY
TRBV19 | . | ASSPPPGNTEAF
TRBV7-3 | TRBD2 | ASSLGTTGRETQY
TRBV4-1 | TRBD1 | ASSFAPGQGFYEQY
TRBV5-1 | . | ASSPDTANTGELF
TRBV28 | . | ASSLNLGGILKGNEQF
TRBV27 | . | ASSPVGNSPLH